This TCR beta chain comes out of a study of blood T cell repertoires in COVID-19. Study overall: There were acute and convalescent COVID-19 samples, and they came from the United States, Italy and Spain. Sample material is recorded as cDNA or gDNA derived from T cells, B-cell-depleted T cells, or PBMCs.

The table came from immunoSEQ multiplex PCR; TCRdb's copy has only in-frame clones and leaves some out. The repertoire holds approximately 160,000 clones, with around 90% as singletons. The V gene's germline CDR1 is SGHRS and CDR2 YFSETQ. CDR3 length equals 14 residues. V was pared by 7 bases and J by 0 bases, with 8 bases between. Material: peripheral blood. This chain links TRBV5-1 with TRBJ1-6; no definite D call. The sequence derives from a man aged 60 to 75 with active or convalescent COVID-19. The DNA for the CDR3 is TGCGCCAGCGGGCGAAGCTCCTATAATTCACCCCTCCACTTT. This sequence encodes CASGRSSYNSPLHF.